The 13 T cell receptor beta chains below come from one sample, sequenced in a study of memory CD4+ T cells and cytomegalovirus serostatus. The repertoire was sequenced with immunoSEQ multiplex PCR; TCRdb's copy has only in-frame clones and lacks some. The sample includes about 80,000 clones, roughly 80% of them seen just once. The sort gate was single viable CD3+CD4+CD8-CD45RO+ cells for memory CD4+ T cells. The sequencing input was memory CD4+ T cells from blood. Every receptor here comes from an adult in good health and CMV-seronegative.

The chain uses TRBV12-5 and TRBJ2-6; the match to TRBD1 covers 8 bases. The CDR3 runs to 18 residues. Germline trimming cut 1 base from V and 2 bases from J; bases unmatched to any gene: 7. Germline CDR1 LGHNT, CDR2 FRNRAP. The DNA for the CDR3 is TGTGCTAGTGGTTTGGATCGTCAGGGGGCGCCTGGGGCCAACGTCCTGACTTTC. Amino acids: CASGLDRQGAPGANVLTF.

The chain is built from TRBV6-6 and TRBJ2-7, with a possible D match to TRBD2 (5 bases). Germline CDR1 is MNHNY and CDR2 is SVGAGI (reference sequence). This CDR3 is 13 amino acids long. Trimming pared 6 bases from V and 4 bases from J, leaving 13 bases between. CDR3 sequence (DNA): TGTGCCAGCAGCCGTCCGGACTTTTACGAGCAGTACTTC. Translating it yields CASSRPDFYEQYF.

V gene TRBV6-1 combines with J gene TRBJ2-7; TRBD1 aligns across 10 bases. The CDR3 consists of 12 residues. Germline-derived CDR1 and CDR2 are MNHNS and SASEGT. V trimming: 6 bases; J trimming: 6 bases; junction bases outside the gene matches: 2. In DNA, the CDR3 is TGTGCCAGCAGCCGGGACAGGGGCGAGCAGTACTTC. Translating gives CASSRDRGEQYF.

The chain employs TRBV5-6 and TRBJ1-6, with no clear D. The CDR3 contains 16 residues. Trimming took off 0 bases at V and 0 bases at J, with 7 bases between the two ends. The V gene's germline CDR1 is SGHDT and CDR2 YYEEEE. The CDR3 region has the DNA TGTGCCAGCAGCTTGGTGACCAGCTCCTATAATTCACCCCTCCACTTT. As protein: CASSLVTSSYNSPLHF.

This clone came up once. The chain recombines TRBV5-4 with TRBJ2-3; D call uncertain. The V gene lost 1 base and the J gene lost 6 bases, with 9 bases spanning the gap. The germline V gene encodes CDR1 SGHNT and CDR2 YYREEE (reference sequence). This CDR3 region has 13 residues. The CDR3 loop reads CASSLMAADTQYF. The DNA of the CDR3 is TGTGCCAGCAGCTTGATGGCGGCCGATACGCAGTATTTT.

CDR3: CASSLDGNNYGYTF. The DNA for the CDR3 is TGCGCCAGCAGCCTGGACGGAAATAACTATGGCTACACCTTC. The genes are TRBV5-1 and TRBJ1-2; D remains ambiguous. This CDR3 has 14 amino acids. From germline, CDR1 is SGHRS and CDR2 YFSETQ. V lost 4 bases to trimming and J lost 1 base, with 11 bases between them.

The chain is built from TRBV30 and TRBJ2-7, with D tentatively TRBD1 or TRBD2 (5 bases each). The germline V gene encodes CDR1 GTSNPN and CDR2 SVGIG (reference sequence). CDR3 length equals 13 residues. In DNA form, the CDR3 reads TGTGCGTGGCGCGAGGGGACCACCTACGAGCAGTACTTC. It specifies CAWREGTTYEQYF.

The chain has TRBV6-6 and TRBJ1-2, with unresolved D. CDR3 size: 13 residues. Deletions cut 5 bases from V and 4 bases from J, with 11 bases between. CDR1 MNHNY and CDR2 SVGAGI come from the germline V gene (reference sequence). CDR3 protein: CASSDPGGYGYTF. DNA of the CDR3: TGTGCCAGCAGTGATCCGGGAGGCTATGGCTACACCTTC.

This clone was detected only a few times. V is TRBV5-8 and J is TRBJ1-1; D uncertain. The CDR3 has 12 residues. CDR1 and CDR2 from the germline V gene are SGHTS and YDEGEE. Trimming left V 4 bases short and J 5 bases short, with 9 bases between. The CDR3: CASSLDWTEAFF. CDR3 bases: TGTGCCAGCAGCCTAGATTGGACTGAAGCTTTCTTT.

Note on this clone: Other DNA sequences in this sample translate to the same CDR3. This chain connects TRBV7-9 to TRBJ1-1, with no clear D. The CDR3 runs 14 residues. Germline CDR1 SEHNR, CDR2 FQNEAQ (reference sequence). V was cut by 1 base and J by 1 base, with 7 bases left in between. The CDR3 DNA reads TGTGCCAGCAGCTTAGGAGGAGGGAACACTGAAGCTTTCTTT. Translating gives CASSLGGGNTEAFF.

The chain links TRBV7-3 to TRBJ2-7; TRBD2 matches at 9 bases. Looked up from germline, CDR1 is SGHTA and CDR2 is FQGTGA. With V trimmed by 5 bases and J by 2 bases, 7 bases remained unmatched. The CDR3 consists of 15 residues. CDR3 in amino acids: CASSNLAGPPYEQYF. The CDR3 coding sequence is TGTGCCAGCAGCAATCTAGCGGGGCCCCCCTACGAGCAGTACTTC.

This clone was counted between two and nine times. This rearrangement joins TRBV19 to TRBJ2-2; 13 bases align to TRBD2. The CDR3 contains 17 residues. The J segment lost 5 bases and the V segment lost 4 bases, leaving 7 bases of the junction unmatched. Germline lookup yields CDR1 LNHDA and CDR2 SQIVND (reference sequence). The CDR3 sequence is CASSRGLAGRGTGELFF. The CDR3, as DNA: TGTGCCAGTAGTAGGGGACTAGCGGGGAGAGGTACCGGGGAGCTGTTTTTT.

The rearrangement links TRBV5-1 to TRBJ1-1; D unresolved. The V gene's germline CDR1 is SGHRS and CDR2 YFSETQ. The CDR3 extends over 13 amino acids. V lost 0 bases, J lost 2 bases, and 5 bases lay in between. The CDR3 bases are TGCGCCAGCAGCTTGGGTCTAAACACTGAAGCTTTCTTT. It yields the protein CASSLGLNTEAFF.